This entry lists 20 T cell receptor beta chains sequenced from one sample in a study of blood T cells in healthy people across ages. The authors ran a second PCR of roughly 7 to 11 cycles using a sample-barcoded 5' primer and a J-beta primer mix. TCRdb processed the 5' RACE reads anew with MiXCR; each CDR3 protein has one entry. The sample records about 1.1 million distinct CDR3 sequences, roughly two fifths being singletons. Input material: blood. The source of these receptors is a man in his late teens or twenties in good health.

This chain connects TRBV20-1 to TRBJ2-3, with no clear D. Trimming left V 0 bases short and J 4 bases short, with 8 bases between. This CDR3 spans 13 amino acids. The germline V gene encodes CDR1 DFQATT and CDR2 SNEGSKA (reference sequence). CDR3: CSARDPSSDTQYF. The DNA of the CDR3 is TGCAGTGCTAGAGACCCTAGTTCAGATACGCAGTATTTT.

The rearrangement uses TRBV5-1 and TRBJ1-1; D unresolved. The CDR3 runs 13 residues. Trimming removed 4 bases from V and 1 base from J, with 8 bases in between. Per the germline V gene, CDR1 is SGHRS and CDR2 is YFSETQ. This CDR3 is CASSTVGNTEAFF. Written as DNA, the CDR3 is TGCGCCAGCAGCACGGTAGGGAACACTGAAGCTTTCTTT.

This clonotype has only a few counts. The chain carries TRBV7-9 and TRBJ1-4; the D gene is possibly TRBD1 (5 bases). Germline loops: CDR1 SEHNR, CDR2 FQNEAQ (reference sequence). V was cut by 4 bases and J by 8 bases, with 17 bases left in between. CDR3 size: 15 residues. The CDR3 nucleotides are TGTGCCAGCAGCTACCTCCTGGGGCGCATCGAAAAACTGTTTTTT. It is translated as CASSYLLGRIEKLFF.

This clonotype was seen a single time. The chain couples TRBV28 to TRBJ1-6, with TRBD1 identical over 8 bases. This CDR3 is 14 amino acids long. Germline CDR1 reads MDHEN; CDR2 reads SYDVKM. Trimming removed 6 bases from V and 9 bases from J; junction bases left unmatched: 7. CDR3 sequence reads: CASSPRTGLSPLHF. CDR3 DNA sequence: TGTGCCAGCAGCCCAAGGACAGGGCTTTCACCCCTCCACTTT.

The chain has TRBV30 and TRBJ2-2; the D is unclear. Looked up from germline, CDR1 is GTSNPN and CDR2 is SVGIG (reference sequence). The CDR3 loop spans 15 amino acids. V was trimmed by 4 bases and J by 1 base, leaving 13 bases between them. CDR3 sequence (DNA): TGTGCCTGGAAGGTCAGGTGGAGGAACACCGGGGAGCTGTTTTTT. Protein product: CAWKVRWRNTGELFF.

This rearrangement joins TRBV9 to TRBJ2-5; D not certain. Germline values: CDR1 SGDLS, CDR2 YYNGEE. The CDR3 is 14 residues long. V was trimmed by 4 bases and J by 11 bases, leaving 21 bases between them. The DNA of the CDR3 is TGTGCCAGCAGCCCTGACAACCGGGTCAATGAGCAGTACTTC. Residues: CASSPDNRVNEQYF.

This clonotype has just a few counts. V and J are TRBV6-1 and TRBJ1-6; 12 bases are shared with TRBD1. Germline V CDR1 and CDR2: MNHNS, SASEGT. The length of the CDR3 is 18 residues. Germline trimming cut 5 bases from V and 6 bases from J; bases unmatched to any gene: 11. This chain's CDR3 is CASSPGQGASYGNSPLHF. CDR3 coding DNA: TGTGCCAGCAGTCCGGGACAGGGGGCGAGTTATGGTAATTCACCCCTCCACTTT.

CDR3 nucleotide sequence: TGTGCCAGCACCACTAACAAAAGGCTGCAGTTCTTC. It encodes CASTTNKRLQFF. The gene calls are TRBV28 and TRBJ2-1; D remains unclear. The CDR3 has 12 amino acids. V shed 7 bases and J shed 12 bases, with 16 bases lying between them. Per germline, CDR1 MDHEN and CDR2 SYDVKM.

The rearrangement uses TRBV5-1 and TRBJ2-4; TRBD1 matches at 9 bases. V shed 1 base and J 6 bases; nucleotides not matched to a gene: 8. The CDR3 is made up of 16 amino acids. Germline CDR1 and CDR2: SGHRS and YFSETQ. The CDR3 spells CASSLTSDRGGNIQYF. DNA of the CDR3: TGCGCCAGCAGCTTGACCTCCGACAGGGGGGGAAACATTCAGTACTTC.

The J gene is TRBJ1-5, the V gene TRBV10-3; unclear D gene. Germline V lookup: CDR1 ENHRY, CDR2 SYGVKD. The CDR3 covers 13 residues. V lost 4 bases and J lost 4, with 8 bases in between. The CDR3 loop reads CAISGLENQPQHF. CDR3 DNA sequence: TGTGCCATCAGTGGGTTGGAGAATCAGCCCCAGCATTTT.

The V gene is TRBV29-1, the J gene TRBJ2-5, with 10 positions matching TRBD1. Per germline, CDR1 SQVTM and CDR2 ANQGSEA. The CDR3 totals 14 residues. Trimming removed 6 bases from V and 11 bases from J; junction bases left unmatched: 15. The CDR3 bases are TGCAGCGTCCGGACAGGGGGGACCCTCAATGAGCAGTACTTC. Translating it yields CSVRTGGTLNEQYF.

V gene TRBV9 combines with J gene TRBJ1-2; weak D call: TRBD1 (5 bases). There are 17 residues in the CDR3. V was cut by 0 bases and J by 0 bases, with 15 bases left in between. Per the germline V gene, CDR1 is SGDLS and CDR2 is YYNGEE. The CDR3 spells CASSVVGTRQTNYGYTF. CDR3 DNA: TGTGCCAGCAGCGTAGTCGGGACGAGGCAAACTAACTATGGCTACACCTTC.

The chain links TRBV4-3 to TRBJ2-1; 7 nucleotides line up with TRBD2. The CDR3 sequence is 14 residues long. Germline-derived CDR1 and CDR2 are LGHNA and YSLEER. The V gene end was trimmed by 1 base and the J gene end by 6 bases; junction bases not matched to a gene: 3. In DNA, the CDR3 is TGCGCCAGCAGCCAAGTTCCTAGCGGCAATGAGCAGTTCTTC. Its protein product is CASSQVPSGNEQFF.

This chain uses TRBV20-1 with TRBJ2-2, with D possibly TRBD1 on 6 matching bases. The germline V gene encodes CDR1 DFQATT and CDR2 SNEGSKA (reference sequence). V was trimmed by 3 bases and J by 7 bases, leaving 18 bases between them. The CDR3 loop spans 15 amino acids. As DNA, the CDR3 is TGCAGTGCTAGGTCTGGGGGCGAAAGGATCGGGGAGCTGTTTTTT. Translation gives CSARSGGERIGELFF.

Turning to this clonotype: With a much larger clone just one base away, this may be a read error. The chain is built from TRBV27 and TRBJ2-1; a possible D gene is TRBD1 (6 bases). Trimming cost V 2 bases and J 13 bases, with 21 bases left between them. Germline V CDR1 and CDR2: MNHEY, SMNVEV (reference sequence). The CDR3 extends over 15 amino acids. The CDR3 loop reads CASSLRFGTMGTQFF. Written as DNA, the CDR3 is TGTGCCAGCAGTTTAAGATTCGGGACAATGGGGACCCAGTTCTTC.

This clonotype occurred a few times. The genes are TRBV5-1 and TRBJ1-2, with D unresolved. There are 14 residues in the CDR3. Germline-derived CDR1 and CDR2 are SGHRS and YFSETQ. The V gene lost 4 bases and the J gene lost 6 bases, with 16 bases spanning the gap. Written as DNA, the CDR3 is TGCGCCAGCAGCCGTGAGAATCTAAGGCATGGCTACACCTTC. Protein: CASSRENLRHGYTF.

The genes are TRBV6-5 and TRBJ2-7; D unclear. The V gene's germline CDR1 is MNHEY and CDR2 SVGAGI. Trimming removed 0 bases at V and 0 bases at J, with 9 bases between. There are 15 residues in the CDR3. CDR3 protein: CASSYSHTVSYEQYF. CDR3 nucleotide sequence: TGTGCCAGCAGTTACTCACACACAGTCTCCTACGAGCAGTACTTC.

This chain links TRBV4-2 with TRBJ2-7; tentatively, D is TRBD2 (6 bases). V was shortened by 5 bases and J by 7 bases, with 18 bases between the two germline ends. Germline loops: CDR1 LGHNA, CDR2 YNFKEQ. This CDR3 comprises 14 residues. CDR3 nucleotides: TGTGCCAGCAGCGCAAGTGGGACTTACAATGAGCAGTACTTC. Protein product: CASSASGTYNEQYF.

This clonotype was counted a few times. The genes are TRBV27 and TRBJ2-3; 9 positions match TRBD2. The junction had 8 bases not matched to a gene; V was cut back by 1 base and J by 0 bases. CDR1 is MNHEY and CDR2 is SMNVEV in the germline V gene (reference sequence). CDR3 length: 18 residues. The CDR3 reads CASSLYYLAGSSTDTQYF. The CDR3 DNA reads TGTGCCAGCAGTTTATACTACCTAGCGGGGAGTAGCACAGATACGCAGTATTTT.

This clonotype was counted at least ten times. V gene TRBV7-9 combines with J gene TRBJ2-1; D ambiguous. Germline V gene data show CDR1 as SEHNR and CDR2 as FQNEAQ (reference sequence). This CDR3 contains 14 residues. The ends were cut back, 0 bases at V and 4 bases at J, with 7 bases in the middle. The CDR3 sequence: CASSLASSYNEQFF. The CDR3 nucleotides are TGTGCCAGCAGCTTAGCGTCTAGTTACAATGAGCAGTTCTTC.